The present entry profiles one TCR beta chain with its context. Antigen unknown. The table came from immunoSEQ multiplex PCR; TCRdb's copy has only in-frame clones and leaves some out. The table shows fewer than 100,000 clones, with approximately 80% occurring only once. This sample is drawn from a study of T cells in localized non-small cell lung cancer. Trimming removed 5 bases from V and 2 bases from J, with 22 bases in between. This CDR3 has 17 residues. Germline-derived CDR1 and CDR2 are MNHEY and SMNVEV (reference sequence). Notes on the study in general: A single tumor region was sequenced, leaving heterogeneity possible. Adjacent uninvolved lung had the highest clonality, suggesting focused antigen responses.

The TCR originated in an older female donor with stage I lung adenocarcinoma. The chain joins TRBV27 to TRBJ2-7; a weak D match, TRBD1 (6 bases). The material sequenced was peripheral blood, taken before any cancer treatment. The CDR3 sequence is CASSPNKGGRPPYEQYF. CDR3 bases: TGTGCCAGCAGTCCAAATAAAGGGGGTCGCCCGCCCTACGAGCAGTACTTC.